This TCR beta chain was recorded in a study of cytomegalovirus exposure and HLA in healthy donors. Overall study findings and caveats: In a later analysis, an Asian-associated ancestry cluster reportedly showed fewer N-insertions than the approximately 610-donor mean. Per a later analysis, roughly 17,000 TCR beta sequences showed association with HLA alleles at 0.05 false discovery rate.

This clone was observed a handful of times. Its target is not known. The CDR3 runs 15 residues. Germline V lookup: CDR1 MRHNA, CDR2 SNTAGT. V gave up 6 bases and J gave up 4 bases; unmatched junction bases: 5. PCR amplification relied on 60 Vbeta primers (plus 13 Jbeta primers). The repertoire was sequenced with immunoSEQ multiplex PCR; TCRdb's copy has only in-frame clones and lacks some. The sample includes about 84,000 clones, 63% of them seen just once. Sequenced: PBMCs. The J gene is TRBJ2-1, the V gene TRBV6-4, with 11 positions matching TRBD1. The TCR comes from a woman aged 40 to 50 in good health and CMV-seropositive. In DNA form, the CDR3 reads TGTGCCAGCAGCGAGGGACAGGGGGGATACAATGAGCAGTTCTTC. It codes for CASSEGQGGYNEQFF.